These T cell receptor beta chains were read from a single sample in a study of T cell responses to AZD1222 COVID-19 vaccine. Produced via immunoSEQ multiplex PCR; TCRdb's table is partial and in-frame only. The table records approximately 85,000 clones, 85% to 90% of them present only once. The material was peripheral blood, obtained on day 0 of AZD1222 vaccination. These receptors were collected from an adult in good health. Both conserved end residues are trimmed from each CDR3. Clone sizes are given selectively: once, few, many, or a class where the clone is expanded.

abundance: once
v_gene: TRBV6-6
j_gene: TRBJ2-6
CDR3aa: ASSYGDGANVLT

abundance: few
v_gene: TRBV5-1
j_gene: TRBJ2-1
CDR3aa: ASSLSGGSYNEQF

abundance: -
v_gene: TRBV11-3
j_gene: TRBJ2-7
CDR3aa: ASSPRTSQYEQY

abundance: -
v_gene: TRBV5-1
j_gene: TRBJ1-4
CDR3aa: ASSLYGFDALDNEKLF

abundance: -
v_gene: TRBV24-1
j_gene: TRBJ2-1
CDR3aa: ATSGTSGRPPSYNEQF

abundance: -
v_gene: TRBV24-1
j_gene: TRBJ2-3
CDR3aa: ATSPGTAWGYTQY

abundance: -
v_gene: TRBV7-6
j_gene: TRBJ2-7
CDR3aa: ASSLAGTGSYEQY

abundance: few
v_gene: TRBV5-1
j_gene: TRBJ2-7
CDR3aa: ASSLGLAGVYEQY

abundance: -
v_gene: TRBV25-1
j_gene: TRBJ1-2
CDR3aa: ASSEYPGSYGYT

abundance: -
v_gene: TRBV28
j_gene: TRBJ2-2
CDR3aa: ASHQGAGTGELF

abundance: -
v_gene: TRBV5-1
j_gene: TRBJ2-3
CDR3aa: ASNDASTDTQY

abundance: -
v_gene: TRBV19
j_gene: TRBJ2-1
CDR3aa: ASIPPGGQGGSNYNEQF

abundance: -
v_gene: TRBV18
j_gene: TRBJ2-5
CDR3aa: ASSPPGLAMVTQY